Below are 18 T cell receptor beta chains sequenced from a single sample in a study of T cell repertoires in cytomegalovirus infection. TCRdb used MiXCR to reprocess the reads, holding one entry per CDR3 protein. The sample lists 350,000 to 550,000 distinct CDR3 sequences, approximately 32% occurring once. The sample was PBMCs. These receptor sequences come from a human donor in good health (CMV status not recorded). Some clones in this sample may be carry-over from other donors' samples.

The rearrangement uses TRBV11-2 and TRBJ1-6, with a tentative D call TRBD1 (6 bases). The V gene's germline CDR1 is SGHAT and CDR2 FQNNGV. V lost 2 bases and J 0 bases, leaving 14 bases between the germline ends. The CDR3 has 18 amino acids. CDR3 DNA: TGTGCCAGCAGCTTATCTTTCCAGGGGAGCTCCTATAATTCACCCCTCCACTTT. It encodes CASSLSFQGSSYNSPLHF.

This clonotype was counted at least ten times. The chain has TRBV7-2 and TRBJ1-6, with TRBD1 matching 7 bases. Germline V gene sequence: CDR1 SGHTA, CDR2 FQGNSA. The J segment lost 1 base and the V segment lost 3 bases, leaving 6 bases of the junction unmatched. The CDR3 runs to 17 residues. The CDR3 region is CASSFAEQGSYNSPLHF. The CDR3 DNA follows: TGTGCCAGCAGCTTTGCGGAACAGGGGTCCTATAATTCACCCCTCCACTTT.

This clonotype was seen only a few times. The rearrangement links TRBV29-1 to TRBJ1-1, with unresolved D. The germline V and J ends were trimmed by 4 bases and 0 bases, with 9 bases remaining between them. The CDR3 has 13 amino acids. Germline V gene data show CDR1 as SQVTM and CDR2 as ANQGSEA. Written as DNA, the CDR3 is TGCAGCGTTGGCGGGGTTATGAACACTGAAGCTTTCTTT. Residues: CSVGGVMNTEAFF.

CDR3 DNA: TGTGCCAGCAGCGTAGAAGGGTACAATGAGCAGTTCTTC. This translates into CASSVEGYNEQFF. The rearrangement links TRBV9 to TRBJ2-1; D is unclear. The CDR3 covers 13 residues. Germline V gene sequence: CDR1 SGDLS, CDR2 YYNGEE. V shed 0 bases and J shed 4 bases, with 5 bases lying between them.

This clonotype came up a few times. This sequence joins TRBV2 and TRBJ2-7; D unresolved. There are 14 residues in the CDR3. Germline V gene data show CDR1 as SNHLY and CDR2 as FYNNEI. V gave up 5 bases and J gave up 3 bases, with 14 bases separating them. DNA for the CDR3: TGTGCCAGCAGTCCAACGACCCTTTTCTACGAGCAGTACTTC. It yields the protein CASSPTTLFYEQYF.

The chain couples TRBV19 to TRBJ2-2; D is ambiguous. Trimming shortened V by 2 bases and J by 0 bases, and 4 bases separated the two germline ends. CDR1 and CDR2 (germline): LNHDA, SQIVND (reference sequence). This CDR3 is built from 14 residues. The CDR3 DNA reads as TGTGCCAGTAGTATAACAGCGAACACCGGGGAGCTGTTTTTT. This gives the protein CASSITANTGELFF.

This clonotype was recorded a few times. The chain has TRBV11-2 and TRBJ1-1; D not resolved. The germline CDR1 and CDR2 sequences are SGHAT and FQNNGV. Trimming stripped 0 bases from V and 3 bases from J, with 11 bases between. The CDR3 spans 15 residues. CDR3 DNA sequence: TGTGCCAGCAGCTTAGACTGGGCAGGTTACACTGAAGCTTTCTTT. It yields the protein CASSLDWAGYTEAFF.

The table lists this clonotype with a few counts. The V call is TRBV7-9, the J call TRBJ1-2; D gene ambiguous. Trimming left V 0 bases short and J 8 bases short, with 13 bases between. CDR3 size: 14 residues. Germline CDR1 and CDR2: SEHNR and FQNEAQ (reference sequence). CDR3 sequence (DNA): TGTGCCAGCAGCTTAGCCTCTTCCTACGGAGGCTACACCTTC. This encodes CASSLASSYGGYTF.

The V gene is TRBV6-6, the J gene TRBJ1-1, with 9 bases lining up with TRBD1. Germline-derived CDR1 and CDR2 are MNHNY and SVGAGI (reference sequence). The V gene end was trimmed by 6 bases and the J gene end by 3 bases; junction bases not matched to a gene: 5. The CDR3 totals 14 residues. Written as DNA, the CDR3 is TGTGCCAGCAGACAACAGGGGGCGGACACTGAAGCTTTCTTT. It translates to CASRQQGADTEAFF.

Points on this clonotype: The final CDR3 position lacks the conserved phenylalanine or tryptophan, pointing to a likely read error. Because the CDR3's place on the DNA is in doubt, the DNA is left out and the CDR3 is given as listed by TCRdb. The chain carries TRBV20-1 and TRBJ1-1; the D call TRBD1 from the table was never checked on the DNA. The CDR3 spans 16 residues, counting both ends. The V gene's germline CDR1 is DFQATT and CDR2 SNEGSKA (reference sequence). This chain's CDR3 is CSAITEEGGQHTEALY.

Ten or more counts support this clonotype. The chain carries TRBV10-3 and TRBJ2-7; D gene ambiguous. The length of the CDR3 is 15 residues. The V gene's germline CDR1 is ENHRY and CDR2 SYGVKD. Trimming removed 0 bases at V and 0 bases at J, with 9 bases between. DNA of the CDR3: TGTGCCATCAGTGAGTCCGGCCAGAGCTCCTACGAGCAGTACTTC. This encodes CAISESGQSSYEQYF.

This clonotype was counted many times. J is TRBJ1-5 and V is TRBV6-1, with 7 positions matching TRBD1. V shed 5 bases and J 1 base; nucleotides not matched to a gene: 11. The CDR3 covers 17 residues. Germline CDR1 and CDR2: MNHNS and SASEGT. CDR3 DNA: TGTGCCAGCAGTCCCGGCAGGGGGTCACGGAGCAATCAGCCCCAGCATTTT. It encodes CASSPGRGSRSNQPQHF.

This clonotype was counted at least ten times. This chain joins TRBV7-2 and TRBJ2-7; D perhaps matches TRBD2 (5 bases). This CDR3 contains 14 residues. Germline CDR1 is SGHTA and CDR2 is FQGNSA. Trimming took off 5 bases at V and 3 bases at J, with 14 bases between the two ends. The CDR3 is CASSPETGFYEQYF. The CDR3 DNA sequence: TGTGCCAGCAGCCCCGAAACGGGGTTCTACGAGCAGTACTTC.

Details on this clonotype: Relative to the germline gene, one junction end is altered; a read error may explain this. The rearrangement uses TRBV6-1 and TRBJ1-3; TRBD1 aligns across 7 bases. The CDR3 sequence is 14 residues long. Germline V gene data show CDR1 as MNHNS and CDR2 as SASEGT. Here the CDR3 DNA reads TGTGCCAGCAGTCAAGGGACAGAAGGAAACACCCTATATTTT. Its translation is CASSQGTEGNTLYF.

This clonotype was detected many times. The J gene is TRBJ2-3, the V gene TRBV6-4; 11 bases fit TRBD2. Germline V CDR1 and CDR2: MRHNA, SNTAGT. The CDR3 consists of 16 residues. The V and J ends lost 0 bases and 4 bases, in that order; junction bases with no gene match: 3. This CDR3 is CASSDSPTSGADTQYF. DNA of the CDR3: TGTGCCAGCAGTGACTCCCCGACTAGCGGGGCAGATACGCAGTATTTT.

CDR3 sequence (DNA): TGCGCCAGCAGCCACCCGGGGTCAGCGGAGACCCAGTACTTC. Translating gives CASSHPGSAETQYF. The chain couples TRBV4-3 to TRBJ2-5, with TRBD2 as a possible D gene (5 bases). Germline V gives CDR1 LGHNA, CDR2 YSLEER. The CDR3 totals 14 residues. Trimming took off 3 bases at V and 5 bases at J, with 13 bases between the two ends.

This clonotype occurred a few times. The rearrangement uses TRBV20-1 and TRBJ2-7; possibly TRBD1 for D (6 bases). This CDR3 is built from 15 residues. The V gene's germline CDR1 is DFQATT and CDR2 SNEGSKA (reference sequence). V lost 4 bases and J 3 bases, leaving 19 bases between the germline ends. Written as DNA, the CDR3 is TGCAGTGCTACACGCCAGGGGTGGGGTGACTACGAGCAGTACTTC. It yields the protein CSATRQGWGDYEQYF.

The chain recombines TRBV7-2 with TRBJ1-6; 8 bases agree with TRBD1. This CDR3 has 18 residues. The V and J ends lost 4 bases and 4 bases, in that order; junction bases with no gene match: 12. CDR1 is SGHTA, CDR2 FQGNSA, per germline. The CDR3: CASSSHRTGNSYNSPLHF. The CDR3, as DNA: TGTGCCAGCAGCTCCCACAGGACAGGGAACTCATATAATTCACCCCTCCACTTT.